The 8 T cell receptor beta chains reported below all come from one sample, sequenced in a study of T cell changes during pregnancy in multiple sclerosis. This table comes from immunoSEQ multiplex PCR, and its TCRdb copy is limited to in-frame clones, with some not included. The table lists 90,000 to 120,000 clones, about nine tenths of them singletons. The input for sequencing was peripheral blood, taken in the third trimester of pregnancy. Every receptor here comes from a female donor in good health, enrolled as a control in a pregnancy study.

The chain joins TRBV25-1 to TRBJ1-4; possible D gene TRBD1, 6 bases. Per the germline V gene, CDR1 is MGHDK and CDR2 is SYGVNS. V was shortened by 0 bases and J by 10 bases, with 15 bases between the two germline ends. This CDR3 has 15 residues. CDR3 nucleotide sequence: TGTGCCAGCAGTGAATATCTGACACAGGGTGGAAAACTGTTTTTT. Amino acids: CASSEYLTQGGKLFF.

CDR3 amino acids: CASSPRQDRNQPQHF. The CDR3 DNA sequence: TGTGCCAGCTCACCAAGACAGGACCGCAATCAGCCCCAGCATTTT. This chain connects TRBV18 to TRBJ1-5; possible D gene TRBD1, 6 bases. V was pared by 2 bases and J by 2 bases, with 10 bases between. Germline CDR1 reads KGHSH; CDR2 reads LQKENI. The CDR3 loop spans 15 amino acids.

The gene calls are TRBV6-6 and TRBJ2-5, with a weak D call TRBD1 (5 bases). The V end was cut by 5 bases, the J end by 5 bases, with 18 bases between. CDR3 length: 15 amino acids. CDR1 and CDR2 (germline): MNHNY, SVGAGI (reference sequence). CDR3 coding DNA: TGTGCCAGCAGTCCCGGACATATTTCAGGGGAGACCCAGTACTTC. Its protein is CASSPGHISGETQYF.

This chain uses TRBV9 with TRBJ1-1; TRBD1 might be the D (5 bases). The germline V gene encodes CDR1 SGDLS and CDR2 YYNGEE. The V end lost 0 bases, the J end lost 10 bases, and 13 bases lay between the germline ends. The CDR3 is 13 residues long. The CDR3 bases are TGTGCCAGCAGCGTAGCACAGGCCTCGAGAGCTTTCTTT. It yields the protein CASSVAQASRAFF.

The rearrangement joins TRBV5-6 to TRBJ1-2; D is ambiguous. V was trimmed by 7 bases and J by 3 bases, leaving 7 bases between them. The CDR3 extends over 11 amino acids. Per the germline V gene, CDR1 is SGHDT and CDR2 is YYEEEE. CDR3 bases: TGTGCCAGCGGAACAGACTATGGCTACACCTTC. As protein: CASGTDYGYTF.

The V gene is TRBV6-5, the J gene TRBJ1-6; no reliable D call. Between the trimmed V and J ends, which lost 5 bases and 10 bases, there was a span of 9 bases. Germline V gene lookup returns CDR1 MNHEY and CDR2 SVGAGI. CDR3 length equals 12 residues. CDR3 DNA: TGTGCCAGCAGTAAGGCGGGATCACCCCTCCACTTT. It specifies CASSKAGSPLHF.

V gene TRBV9 combines with J gene TRBJ2-7; perhaps TRBD1 as D (6 bases). Germline V CDR1 and CDR2: SGDLS, YYNGEE. This CDR3 region has 14 residues. The V and J ends lost 0 bases and 2 bases respectively, with 9 bases between them. The CDR3 bases are TGTGCCAGCAGCGTAGCCGAGGGGGCCTACGAGCAGTACTTC. The encoded protein is CASSVAEGAYEQYF.

The chain combines TRBV5-4 with TRBJ2-1; 9 positions agree with TRBD2. J was trimmed by 4 bases and V by 2 bases; bases with no gene match: 10. CDR3 length: 17 amino acids. The germline gives CDR1 SGHNT, CDR2 YYREEE (reference sequence). As DNA, the CDR3 is TGTGCCAGCAGCTTTGGAGGAGCGGGGGGCCCTTACAATGAGCAGTTCTTC. Its protein product is CASSFGGAGGPYNEQFF.